This is a list of T cell receptor beta chains from one sample in a study of blood T cells in healthy people across ages. MiXCR was run by TCRdb on the 5' RACE reads, yielding one entry per CDR3 protein. The sample holds about 1 million distinct CDR3 sequences; 45% are singletons and the top ten take approximately 20%. The specimen was blood. These receptor sequences come from a woman aged 60-75 years in good health. The CDR3 runs from the conserved cysteine through the conserved F or W.

J gene | V gene | CDR3 protein
NA | TRBV27 | CASSQNRLLSGETQYF
TRBJ1-4 | TRBV3-1 | CASSQEGRALEKLFF
TRBJ2-1 | TRBV10-3 | CATRVTSGNNNEQFF
TRBJ2-5 | TRBV20-1 | CSAKGGNEQYF
TRBJ1-6 | TRBV3-1 | CASSQVAGNSPLHF
TRBJ2-7 | TRBV5-6 | CASSRKGGSHEQYF
TRBJ2-5 | TRBV6-5 | CASSSYGHNSQETQYF
TRBJ1-5 | TRBV6-6 | CASSTRTGKNQPQHF
TRBJ2-5 | TRBV3-1 | CASSRRDRGRGETQYF
TRBJ1-5 | TRBV27 | CVSSSNQPQHF
TRBJ2-7 | TRBV12-3/TRBV12-4 | CASSLGTVTYEQYF
TRBJ2-5 | TRBV2 | CASRRDSREQYF
TRBJ1-1 | TRBV3-1 | CASSQDGGAFF
TRBJ2-3 | TRBV27 | CASSLKRELTDTQYF
TRBJ2-1 | TRBV20-1 | CSAREGLAAYNEQFF
TRBJ2-4 | TRBV10-3 | CAISESGTSDDQNIQYF
TRBJ2-7 | TRBV5-1 | CASSLGDFSYEQYF
TRBJ1-4 | TRBV12-3/TRBV12-4 | CASSLGGRGQEKLFF
TRBJ2-1 | TRBV3-1 | CASSQDVRTSGRASGNEQFF
TRBJ2-4 | TRBV5-6 | CASSHNPGAALTKNIQYF
TRBJ1-1 | TRBV25-1 | CASRHAGYQTEAFF
TRBJ2-3 | TRBV5-1 | CASSKEGTGGTDTQYF
TRBJ2-5 | TRBV27 | CASRRMATETQYF
TRBJ2-1 | TRBV20-1 | CSADLDYQPYNEQFF
TRBJ1-5 | TRBV6-2/TRBV6-3 | CASRTTGRQPQHF
TRBJ2-7 | TRBV4-2 | CASSQDPGYEEQYF
TRBJ2-1 | TRBV6-4 | CASSDEGLAPYNEQFF
TRBJ2-3 | TRBV2 | CASSDRTGPDTQYF
TRBJ2-1 | TRBV3-1 | CASSQDLGYSSYNVQFF
TRBJ2-2 | TRBV14 | CASSLGSYGGELFF
TRBJ2-6 | TRBV20-1 | CSAPIAGGANVLTF
TRBJ2-7 | TRBV12-3/TRBV12-4 | CASRLGLTADEQYF
TRBJ2-3 | TRBV4-1 | CASSQDEVALVTDTQYF
TRBJ2-3 | TRBV6-2/TRBV6-3 | CARKLGSRGTDTQYF
TRBJ1-5 | TRBV27 | CASSSSGASNQPQHF
TRBJ1-2 | TRBV6-5 | CASSYGGRKIVRYTF
NA | TRBV27 | CASSVRHMSYEQYF
TRBJ2-1 | TRBV5-1 | CASSSGGLLGSEQFF
TRBJ1-2 | TRBV20-1 | CSATPDRDPHGYTF
TRBJ2-5 | TRBV24-1 | CATSGAFQETQYF
NA | TRBV20-1 | CSAYQGIGTSGYNKQFF
TRBJ2-7 | TRBV20-1 | CSASTSGSSYEQYF
TRBJ2-7 | TRBV12-3/TRBV12-4 | CASSRDGPYEQYF
TRBJ2-7 | TRBV29-1 | CSVDDTYEQYF
TRBJ2-7 | TRBV5-1 | CASSLAVAGIPYEQYF
TRBJ2-7 | TRBV15 | CATSRDRRGLGEQYF
TRBJ2-7 | TRBV12-3/TRBV12-4 | CASRLPPYEQYF
TRBJ2-7 | TRBV24-1 | CATSPSGGGPHYEQYF
TRBJ2-1 | TRBV7-6 | CASSLADVNEQFF
TRBJ2-5 | TRBV20-1 | CSARPPRRGYQETQYF
TRBJ1-5 | TRBV20-1 | CSARETGFNQPQHF
TRBJ1-2 | TRBV5-4 | CASSSAEDRVRYGYTF
TRBJ2-7 | TRBV7-3 | CASSLIAGGLYEQYF
TRBJ2-1 | TRBV5-1 | CASRTGGMVNEQFF
TRBJ2-1 | TRBV21-1 | CASYPDRGDNEQFF
TRBJ2-3 | TRBV14 | CASSQASTGPGTDTQYF
TRBJ2-7 | TRBV24-1 | CATSGGGGSSYEQYF
TRBJ2-1 | TRBV6-5 | CASSLWASGSVEQFF
TRBJ2-2 | TRBV5-1 | CASASRDRGQTGELFF
TRBJ1-4 | TRBV7-2 | CASSLARTGTGEKLFF